A single sample is the source of the 22 T cell receptor beta chains below, sequenced in a study of regulatory T cells in long-lasting Graves disease. Documented time point: persistent/refractory GD, antithyroid drugs over 5 years with positive TRAb. RNA isolated from PBMCs was used to make the TCR library. Library construction for TCR beta used iRepertoire HTBI primers and Arm-PCR of CDR3 regions. TCRdb itself ran the multiplex PCR reads through MiXCR, one entry per CDR3 protein. This sample has 500,000 to 700,000 distinct CDR3 sequences, with around 30% found just once. The sequencing here drew on peripheral blood mononuclear cells (PBMCs), taken when the disease was refractory, from a patient treated with antithyroid drugs. These receptors all come from a female donor with Graves disease.

Details on this clonotype: It may be a read error: a sequence one base away is much more abundant. The chain uses TRBV12-3 or TRBV12-4 and TRBJ2-5, with 11 bases identical to TRBD2. CDR3 length: 15 residues. With V trimmed by 8 bases and J by 2 bases, 7 bases remained unmatched. The CDR3: CASGIAGGVQETQYF. DNA of the CDR3: TGTGCCAGCGGTATAGCGGGAGGGGTTCAAGAGACCCAGTACTTC.

J is TRBJ1-1 and V is TRBV6-1; D gene unclear. CDR1 is MNHNS and CDR2 is SASEGT in the germline V gene. Trimming left V 6 bases short and J 1 base short, with 12 bases between. The CDR3 is 14 residues long. CDR3: CASSDYGRNTEAFF. In DNA form, the CDR3 reads TGTGCCAGCAGCGACTATGGACGGAACACTGAAGCTTTCTTT.

The V and J genes are TRBV6-5 and TRBJ1-6; no definite D call. V lost 2 bases and J 8 bases, leaving 10 bases between the germline ends. Looked up from germline, CDR1 is MNHEY and CDR2 is SVGAGI. The CDR3 length is 14 residues. The CDR3 DNA reads as TGTGCCAGCAGTTACAGGGCCTACGATTCACCCCTCCACTTT. Amino acid sequence: CASSYRAYDSPLHF.

The rearrangement joins TRBV9 to TRBJ1-1, with D hard to call. V lost 0 bases, J lost 6 bases, and 18 bases lay in between. Germline V gene sequence: CDR1 SGDLS, CDR2 YYNGEE. There are 16 residues in the CDR3. DNA for the CDR3: TGTGCCAGCAGCGTAGACTCCGGGATCCAGTTTGCTGAAGCTTTCTTT. Protein sequence: CASSVDSGIQFAEAFF. Based on the CDR3 plus reference TRBV9 and TRBJ1-1, the full variable domain is DSGVTQTPKHLITATGQRVTLRCSPRSGDLSVYWYQQSLDQGLQFLIQYYNGEERAKGNILERFSAQQFPDLHSELNLSSLELGDSALYFCASSVDSGIQFAEAFFGQGTRLTVV.

On this clonotype itself: A much larger clone lies a single base off, so this may be a read error. The conserved final phenylalanine or tryptophan is absent from the CDR3, which likely points to a read error. The chain is built from TRBV28 and TRBJ1-2, with D maybe TRBD1 (6 bases). The CDR3 consists of 15 residues. Germline values: CDR1 MDHEN, CDR2 SYDVKM. Trimming removed 3 bases at V and 4 bases at J, with 15 bases between. The CDR3 sequence is CASSFLQGVVYGYTL. DNA for the CDR3: TGTGCCAGCAGTTTTCTACAGGGCGTTGTCTATGGCTACACCCTC.

This clonotype was recorded many times. The chain links TRBV19 to TRBJ1-2, with D hard to call. Germline assignment: CDR1 LNHDA and CDR2 SQIVND (reference sequence). CDR3 length: 12 amino acids. V was cut by 4 bases and J by 7 bases, with 10 bases left in between. The CDR3 DNA sequence: TGTGCCAGTAGTACCGGGAGGGTTGGCTACACCTTC. Its translation is CASSTGRVGYTF.

This clonotype was seen only a few times. The chain carries TRBV9 and TRBJ2-7; D uncertain. This CDR3 has 15 amino acids. Germline assignment: CDR1 SGDLS and CDR2 YYNGEE. The V and J ends lost 0 bases and 4 bases respectively, with 14 bases between them. The CDR3 nucleotides read TGTGCCAGCAGCGTAGGGGTGGGTCTCCTTTACGAGCAGTACTTC. Amino acid sequence: CASSVGVGLLYEQYF.

This clonotype was recorded only once. The V call is TRBV5-6, the J call TRBJ1-1, with D perhaps TRBD1 (5 bases). The germline V gene encodes CDR1 SGHDT and CDR2 YYEEEE. The CDR3 contains 15 residues. Trimming took 2 bases from V and 6 from J, leaving 17 bases between them. This CDR3 is CASSFTLVRGPEAFF. The CDR3 nucleotides read TGTGCCAGCAGCTTCACGTTAGTAAGGGGTCCTGAAGCTTTCTTT.

This sequence joins TRBV7-9 and TRBJ1-2; a weak D match, TRBD1 (6 bases). Germline V gene lookup returns CDR1 SEHNR and CDR2 FQNEAQ (reference sequence). The CDR3 extends over 15 amino acids. V was clipped by 1 base and J by 5 bases, with 14 bases between them. The CDR3 coding sequence is TGTGCCAGCAGCTTAGAGACACAGGGCCGGTATGGCTACACCTTC. Translating gives CASSLETQGRYGYTF.

This clonotype has more than one count but fewer than ten. V is TRBV29-1 and J is TRBJ1-3; 9 nucleotides match TRBD1. This CDR3 has 16 residues. CDR1 and CDR2 from the germline V gene are SQVTM and ANQGSEA. The V gene end was trimmed by 1 base and the J gene end by 0 bases; junction bases not matched to a gene: 4. CDR3 coding DNA: TGCAGCGTTGAAGGGGGACAGGGACGCTCTGGAAACACCATATATTTT. Amino acids: CSVEGGQGRSGNTIYF. The full variable domain, rest sourced from reference TRBV29-1 and TRBJ1-3, is SAVISQKPSRDICQRGTSLTIQCQVDSQVTMMFWYRQQPGQSLTLIATANQGSEATYESGFVIDKFPISRPNLTFSTLTVSNMSPEDSSIYLCSVEGGQGRSGNTIYFGEGSWLTVV.

The table lists this clonotype with a count of one. The chain combines TRBV19 with TRBJ1-2; D gene uncertain. The CDR3 is 14 residues long. Germline V gene data show CDR1 as LNHDA and CDR2 as SQIVND (reference sequence). V shed 3 bases and J shed 2 bases, with 10 bases lying between them. CDR3 sequence (DNA): TGTGCCAGTAGTATTGGGCAGTCGAACTATGGCTACACCTTC. Encoded protein: CASSIGQSNYGYTF.

Concerning this clonotype: A read error is possible here, since a much larger clone lies one base away. The chain employs TRBV28 and TRBJ2-2; the D gene is possibly TRBD2 (6 bases). The CDR3 is 15 residues long. Trimming took 5 bases from V and 7 from J, leaving 17 bases between them. Germline lookup yields CDR1 MDHEN and CDR2 SYDVKM. DNA of the CDR3: TGTGCCAGCAGTCCTCCGGGACTCGTTCTCGGGGAGCTGTTTTTT. Translating gives CASSPPGLVLGELFF.

Concerning this clonotype itself: A much larger clone differs by one base, so this may be a read error. This sequence joins TRBV7-3 and TRBJ2-7, with 9 bases aligning to TRBD1. Germline V CDR1 and CDR2: SGHTA, FQGTGA. The CDR3 is made up of 14 amino acids. The CDR3 DNA reads TGTGCCAGCAGCTTATCGACAGGGGGGTACGAGCAGTGCTTC. Protein: CASSLSTGGYEQCF.

This chain uses TRBV29-1 with TRBJ2-7; 7 bases fit TRBD2. CDR1 is SQVTM and CDR2 is ANQGSEA in the germline V gene. Trimming took 4 bases from V and 2 from J; bases not matched to a gene: 8. The CDR3 covers 14 residues. The CDR3 loop reads CSVARQRGPYEQYF. The CDR3 coding sequence is TGCAGCGTTGCTCGCCAGCGGGGCCCCTACGAGCAGTACTTC.

This clonotype was counted between two and nine times. As DNA, the CDR3 is TGTGCCAGTAGTATAAGAGGGATAGGAGGTCAGCCCCAGCATTTT. It codes for CASSIRGIGGQPQHF. The J gene is TRBJ1-5, the V gene TRBV19; D call uncertain. The CDR3 extends over 15 amino acids. Trimming removed 2 bases at V and 6 bases at J, with 14 bases between. Germline V gene lookup returns CDR1 LNHDA and CDR2 SQIVND (reference sequence).

The chain links TRBV20-1 to TRBJ2-2; possibly TRBD2 for D (5 bases). Between the trimmed V and J ends, which lost 6 bases and 4 bases, there was a span of 12 bases. This CDR3 has 13 residues. Per germline, CDR1 DFQATT and CDR2 SNEGSKA (reference sequence). CDR3 in amino acids: CSAGATGTGELFF. The CDR3, as DNA: TGCAGTGCGGGAGCGACGGGCACCGGGGAGCTGTTTTTT.

The J gene is TRBJ1-1, the V gene TRBV19; D uncertain. V dropped 1 base and J dropped 4 bases, with 7 bases sitting between them. The CDR3 extends over 13 amino acids. The germline CDR1 and CDR2 sequences are LNHDA and SQIVND (reference sequence). The CDR3 DNA sequence: TGTGCCAGTAGTATAGCTGGGTTCACTGAAGCTTTCTTT. Amino acid sequence: CASSIAGFTEAFF.

This clonotype was counted many times. This chain links TRBV12-3 or TRBV12-4 with TRBJ1-1; possibly TRBD1 for D (6 bases). CDR3 size: 14 residues. V dropped 6 bases and J dropped 0 bases, with 11 bases sitting between them. CDR3 sequence: CASSPGTLNTEAFF. DNA of the CDR3: TGTGCCAGCAGCCCCGGGACACTGAACACTGAAGCTTTCTTT.

The chain links TRBV20-1 to TRBJ1-2, with D perhaps TRBD1 (5 bases). Germline CDR1 and CDR2: DFQATT and SNEGSKA (reference sequence). Between the trimmed V and J ends, which lost 3 bases and 8 bases, there was a span of 10 bases. This CDR3 comprises 11 residues. CDR3 sequence reads: CSASRGAGYTF. Written as DNA, the CDR3 is TGCAGTGCTAGCCGAGGGGCCGGCTACACCTTC.

The table lists this clonotype with many counts. The chain couples TRBV12-3 or TRBV12-4 to TRBJ2-7, with 11 bases matching TRBD2. The V segment lost 5 bases and the J segment 7 bases; nucleotides outside the gene matches: 10. The CDR3 loop spans 15 amino acids. The CDR3 is CASSLGLAGRREQYF. The DNA of the CDR3 is TGTGCCAGCAGTCTTGGACTAGCGGGTCGTCGGGAGCAGTACTTC.

This chain uses TRBV7-9 with TRBJ1-2, with 8 bases matching TRBD1. Germline CDR1 SEHNR, CDR2 FQNEAQ (reference sequence). Trimming at V came to 5 bases and at J to 7 bases, leaving 15 bases not matched to a gene. The CDR3 is made up of 16 amino acids. In nucleotides, the CDR3 is TGTGCCAGCAGCCTTGGGGCCGTCGACAGGGGAGGTGGCTACACCTTC. The encoded protein is CASSLGAVDRGGGYTF.

This chain connects TRBV10-3 to TRBJ2-6; weak D call: TRBD2 (6 bases). The germline V gene has CDR1 ENHRY and CDR2 SYGVKD. CDR3 length equals 17 residues. Trimming stripped 5 bases from V and 1 base from J, with 15 bases between. CDR3 in amino acids: CAISQGVGGSGANVLTF. CDR3 nucleotides: TGTGCCATCAGTCAGGGCGTGGGGGGTTCTGGGGCCAACGTCCTGACTTTC.